These T cell receptor beta chains were read from a single sample in a study of a mutant IDH1 vaccine in newly diagnosed glioma. Antigens of these TCRs are unknown. Here immunoSEQ multiplex PCR was the method, and the copy in TCRdb shows in-frame clones only, minus some. The profile shows tens of thousands of clones, about 87% of them singletons. The starting material was PBMCs, obtained from a glioma patient whose treatment included an IDH1 peptide vaccine. These receptors all stem from a man aged 30 to 45 with glioma. Both conserved end residues are part of each CDR3. D genes are given only for firm matches. Only part of the rows carry a size: once, few, many, or a class if the clone is expanded.

clone_size,cdr3_length,d_call,v_call,j_call,cdr3_nt,cdr3_aa
-,12,-,TRBV28,TRBJ1-5,TGTGCCAGCAGTTTCCCCCGTCAGCCCCAGCATTTT,CASSFPRQPQHF
-,16,-,TRBV10-3,TRBJ2-5,TGTGCCATCAGTGAGTCAGAAACGGGGGTGAAGGAGACCCAGTACTTC,CAISESETGVKETQYF
-,14,-,TRBV6-4,TRBJ1-6,TGTGCCAGCAACGGGACCGTTGGGGATTCACCCCTCCACTTT,CASNGTVGDSPLHF
-,15,TRBD2,TRBV7-8,TRBJ2-7,TGTGCCAGCAGCTCCCTCCTAGCGGGGGCCATCGAGCAGTACTTC,CASSSLLAGAIEQYF
-,15,-,TRBV30,TRBJ1-4,TGTGCCTCTACCCGAGGGGTCGCAACTAATGAAAAACTGTTTTTT,CASTRGVATNEKLFF
once,17,-,TRBV5-5,TRBJ1-3,TGTGCCAGCAGCTTGGGTGCCAGCTCTAGCTCTGGAAACACCATATATTTT,CASSLGASSSSGNTIYF
few,15,TRBD2,TRBV2,TRBJ2-2,TGTGCCAGCATGGAACAACCGGGAGGGTCCGGGGAGCTGTTTTTT,CASMEQPGGSGELFF
-,15,-,TRBV14,TRBJ2-1,TGTGCCAGCAGCCAAGAAGGAAGCTCCTACAATGAGCAGTTCTTC,CASSQEGSSYNEQFF
-,14,-,TRBV30,TRBJ1-2,TGTGCCTGGAGTAAAGGGGGGGGGAACTATGGCTACACCTTC,CAWSKGGGNYGYTF
-,16,TRBD1,TRBV5-4,TRBJ2-1,TGTGCCAGCAGCTTGGCAACAGGGGGCTTGGGTTTGGAGCAGTTCTTC,CASSLATGGLGLEQFF
-,16,-,TRBV5-1,TRBJ2-1,TGCGCCAGCAGCTTGGGTAGCGTAAGCTCCTACAATGAGCAGTTCTTC,CASSLGSVSSYNEQFF
-,14,-,TRBV11-2,TRBJ1-1,TGTGCCAGCAGCCGGGGTGGCTGGGGTACTGAAGCTTTCTTT,CASSRGGWGTEAFF
-,15,-,TRBV13,TRBJ2-7,TGTGCCAGCAGCTTAGGCCGAGGACCAACCTACGAGCAGTACTTC,CASSLGRGPTYEQYF
-,13,-,TRBV27,TRBJ2-7,TGTGCCAGCAGTTTACTCGGGCCATACGAGCAGTACTTC,CASSLLGPYEQYF
-,16,TRBD1,TRBV6-6,TRBJ1-2,TGTGCCAGCAGGCCGCCGGGACAGGGTGAAAGCTATGGCTACACCTTC,CASRPPGQGESYGYTF
-,16,-,TRBV10-2,TRBJ2-1,TGCGCCAGCAGTGGGAATCTACAGAGCTCCTACAATGAGCAGTTCTTC,CASSGNLQSSYNEQFF
-,14,-,TRBV6-4,TRBJ1-3,TGTGCCAGCAGTGACTCGAGTTGGTTGAACACCATATATTTT,CASSDSSWLNTIYF
-,15,TRBD1,TRBV7-8,TRBJ2-7,TGTGCCAGCAGCCGTACTCCGGGACAGGGCTACGAGCAGTACTTC,CASSRTPGQGYEQYF
-,15,-,TRBV7-2,TRBJ2-3,TGTGCCAGCAGCTCTCTCGGGGGGCCGTCAGATACGCAGTATTTT,CASSSLGGPSDTQYF
-,13,-,TRBV5-1,TRBJ1-1,TGCGCCAGCAGCCCCGGAGGCGGGGCTGAAGCTTTCTTT,CASSPGGGAEAFF
-,15,-,TRBV2,TRBJ1-2,TGTGCCAGCAGTGGGCTTGGGGGCAGGGCTAATGGCTACACCTTC,CASSGLGGRANGYTF
-,17,TRBD1,TRBV7-9,TRBJ1-6,TGTGCCAGCAGCTTGGGATGGCGGGACAGCAATAATTCACCCCTCCACTTT,CASSLGWRDSNNSPLHF
-,12,-,TRBV7-9,TRBJ2-7,TGTGCCAGCAGTCTCGTCCCCTACGAGCAGTACTTC,CASSLVPYEQYF
-,15,TRBD2,TRBV7-2,TRBJ2-3,TGTGCCAGCAGCTCTAGCGGGGGCGCCCCAGATACGCAGTATTTT,CASSSSGGAPDTQYF
-,15,TRBD2,TRBV28,TRBJ2-7,TGTGCCAGCAGTTCCCTAGCGGGACCGCCCTACGAGCAGTACTTC,CASSSLAGPPYEQYF
-,12,-,TRBV30,TRBJ2-7,TGTGCCTGGATTGAGGGAGCCTACGAGCAGTACTTC,CAWIEGAYEQYF
once,15,-,TRBV19,TRBJ1-5,TGTGCCAGTAGGGGGTCTATGTATAGCAATCAGCCCCAGCATTTT,CASRGSMYSNQPQHF
few,14,-,TRBV30,TRBJ1-4,TGTGCCTGGAGTTGGGGGACGGCTAAGGTGAAACTGTTTTTT,CAWSWGTAKVKLFF
-,15,-,TRBV5-4,TRBJ1-4,TGTGCCAGCAGCTTGTCGGCGGACCCTAATGAAAAACTGTTTTTT,CASSLSADPNEKLFF
-,15,-,TRBV4-1,TRBJ1-3,TGCGCCAGCAGCCAAGTACGAGGGGCTGGAAACACCATATATTTT,CASSQVRGAGNTIYF
-,13,-,TRBV11-2,TRBJ1-2,TGTGCCAGCAGCTTAAGTAACAGGGCTGGCTACACCTTC,CASSLSNRAGYTF
-,14,-,TRBV6-1,TRBJ1-4,TGTGCCAGCAGTAGACAGACTTATAATGAAAAACTGTTTTTT,CASSRQTYNEKLFF
few,12,-,TRBV7-2,TRBJ1-2,TGTGCCAGCAGCTTTCGAGACTATGGCTACACCTTC,CASSFRDYGYTF
-,15,TRBD1,TRBV4-2,TRBJ2-7,TGTGCCAGCAGCCCTAGGGGACAGCTGTCGAGGGAGCAGTACTTC,CASSPRGQLSREQYF
-,14,-,TRBV28,TRBJ2-1,TGTGCCAGCAGTTTTAGCGGAATCTACAATGAGCAGTTCTTC,CASSFSGIYNEQFF
-,15,TRBD1,TRBV28,TRBJ1-2,TGTGCCAGCAGCCTGACAGGGTCCTCTAACTATGGCTACACCTTC,CASSLTGSSNYGYTF
few,13,-,TRBV4-1,TRBJ1-1,TGCGCCAGCAGCCAAAGGAGGGCTTCAGGGGCTTTCTTT,CASSQRRASGAFF
-,13,-,TRBV27,TRBJ1-1,TGTGCCAGCAGTTTCGGACAGAGCGCTGAAGCTTTCTTT,CASSFGQSAEAFF
-,15,-,TRBV5-4,TRBJ1-1,TGTGCCAGCAGCTTGGCAGGGGCGCTGAACACTGAAGCTTTCTTT,CASSLAGALNTEAFF
-,14,TRBD2,TRBV27,TRBJ2-7,TGTGCCAGCAGTCCCCGACTAGCGGGAGGGGAGCAGTACTTC,CASSPRLAGGEQYF